This T cell receptor (beta chain) originates from a study of T cells in Graves' hyperthyroidism and ophthalmopathy. The germline V gene has CDR1 SNHLY and CDR2 FYNNEI. CDR3 size: 14 residues. The V gene lost 3 bases and the J gene lost 2 bases, with 11 bases spanning the gap. It was RNA transcripts that yielded the amplified TCR beta CDR3 regions. In the first-round RT-PCR of the TCR CDR3, the HTBI primer set was used. TCRdb used MiXCR to reprocess the multiplex PCR reads, holding one entry per CDR3 protein. Of 610,000 or so distinct CDR3 sequences listed, around 46% are singletons. Sample: peripheral blood or thyroid tissue (not recorded which). The chain is built from TRBV2 and TRBJ2-7; a weak D match, TRBD1 (5 bases). The receptor was derived from a woman younger than 35 with Graves' hyperthyroidism. CDR3 DNA sequence: TGTGCCAGCAGTGAGGGGCGAGTGCCCTACGAGCAGTACTTC. Translation: CASSEGRVPYEQYF.